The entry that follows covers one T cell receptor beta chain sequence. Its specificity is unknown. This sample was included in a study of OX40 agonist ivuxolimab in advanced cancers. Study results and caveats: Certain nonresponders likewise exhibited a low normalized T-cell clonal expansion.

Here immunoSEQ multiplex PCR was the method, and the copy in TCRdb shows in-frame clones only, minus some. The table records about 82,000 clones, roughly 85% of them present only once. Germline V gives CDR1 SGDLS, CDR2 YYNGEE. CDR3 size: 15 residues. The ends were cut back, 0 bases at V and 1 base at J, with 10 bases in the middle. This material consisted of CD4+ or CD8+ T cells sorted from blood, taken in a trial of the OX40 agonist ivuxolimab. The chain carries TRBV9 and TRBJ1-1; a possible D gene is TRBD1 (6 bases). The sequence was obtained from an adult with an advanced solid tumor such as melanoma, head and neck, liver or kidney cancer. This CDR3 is CASSVGGAGNTEAFF. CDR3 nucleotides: TGTGCCAGCAGCGTAGGGGGGGCAGGGAACACTGAAGCTTTCTTT. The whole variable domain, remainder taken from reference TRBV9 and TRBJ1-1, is DSGVTQTPKHLITATGQRVTLRCSPRSGDLSVYWYQQSLDQGLQFLIQYYNGEERAKGNILERFSAQQFPDLHSELNLSSLELGDSALYFCASSVGGAGNTEAFFGQGTRLTVV.